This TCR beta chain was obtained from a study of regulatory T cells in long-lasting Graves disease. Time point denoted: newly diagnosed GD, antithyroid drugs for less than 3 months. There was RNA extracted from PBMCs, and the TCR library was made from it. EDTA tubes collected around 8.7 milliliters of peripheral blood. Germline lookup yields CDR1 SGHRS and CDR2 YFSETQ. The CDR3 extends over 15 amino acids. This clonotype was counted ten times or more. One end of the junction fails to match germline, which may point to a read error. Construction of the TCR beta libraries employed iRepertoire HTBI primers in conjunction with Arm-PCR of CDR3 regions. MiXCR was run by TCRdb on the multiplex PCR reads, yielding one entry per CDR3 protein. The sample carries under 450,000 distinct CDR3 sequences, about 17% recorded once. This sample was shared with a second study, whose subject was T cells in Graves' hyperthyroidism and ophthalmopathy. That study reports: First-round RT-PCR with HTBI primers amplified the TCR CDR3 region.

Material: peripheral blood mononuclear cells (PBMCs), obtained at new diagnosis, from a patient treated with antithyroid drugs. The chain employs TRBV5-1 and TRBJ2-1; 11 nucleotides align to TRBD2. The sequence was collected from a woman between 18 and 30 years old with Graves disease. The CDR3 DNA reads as TGTGCCAGCAGCCAGACGGGACTAGCGGAGGGTGAGCAGTTCTTC. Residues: CASSQTGLAEGEQFF.